This T cell receptor (beta chain) was sequenced for a study of neurological immune-mediated disorders. Study-wide points: The study phylogenetically grouped the repertoires of 18 of 34 multiple sclerosis patients into one related-CDR3 cluster, a possible signature.

The CDR3 has 17 residues. V lost 0 bases and J 4 bases, leaving 18 bases between the germline ends. Germline CDR1 and CDR2: SGHRS and YFSETQ. This clonotype was seen ten or more times. What it recognizes is unknown. The cDNA was generated by 5'RACE with 10-nucleotide random UMIs. Using its own MiXCR run on the 5' RACE reads, TCRdb lists one record per CDR3 protein. The repertoire holds tens of thousands of distinct CDR3 sequences, under 4.5% seen once, with roughly 5.6% in the top ten. The sample's time point: longitudinal time-point 3. V is TRBV5-1 and J is TRBJ2-3; D is unresolved. The source of this sequence is a woman aged 55-69 years with multiple sclerosis. The sequenced sample consisted of PBMCs. This CDR3 reads CASSLVQPTLSADTQYF. CDR3 DNA: TGCGCCAGCAGCTTGGTTCAACCAACCCTCTCGGCAGATACGCAGTATTTT.